One and the same sample provided the 17 T cell receptor beta chains below, sequenced in a study of breast tumors, draining lymph nodes, adjacent tissues. TCRdb re-derived calls from the multiplex PCR reads in MiXCR, one entry per CDR3 protein. The table records approximately 230,000 distinct CDR3 sequences, under 35% of them present only once. Samples came from axillary lymph nodes draining the breast cancer. The sequenced sample consisted of axillary lymph node tissue. These receptors came from a female donor with breast cancer. Some clones in this sample may be carry-over from other donors' samples.

The rearrangement joins TRBV14 to TRBJ2-2; 13 bases line up with TRBD2. CDR1 and CDR2 (germline): SGHDN, FVKESK. The CDR3 sequence is 24 residues long. With V trimmed by 1 base and J by 1 base, 21 bases remained unmatched. The CDR3 loop is CASSQGATSGGMRPTQKNTGELFF. In DNA form, the CDR3 reads TGTGCCAGCAGCCAAGGTGCGACTAGCGGGGGGATGAGGCCCACTCAAAAGAACACCGGGGAGCTGTTTTTT.

This clonotype was recorded at least ten times. This rearrangement joins TRBV20-1 to TRBJ2-7, with 10 nucleotides matching TRBD2. The V and J ends lost 1 base and 3 bases, in that order; junction bases with no gene match: 3. This CDR3 contains 14 residues. Looked up from germline, CDR1 is DFQATT and CDR2 is SNEGSKA (reference sequence). CDR3 region: CSARGRTSGYEQYF. The CDR3 nucleotides are TGCAGTGCTAGAGGTAGGACTAGCGGCTACGAGCAGTACTTC.

Remarks on this clonotype: Its ends do not fully match the called genes, so a read error is possible. The chain carries TRBV5-1 and TRBJ1-5; D is perhaps TRBD1 (5 bases). Germline V gene sequence: CDR1 SGHRS, CDR2 YFSETQ. The CDR3 is 15 amino acids. CDR3 amino acids: CASSPGIWGHQPQHF. Written as DNA, the CDR3 is TGTGCCAGCAGCCCCGGGATTTGGGGCCACCAGCCCCAGCATTTT.

This clonotype was counted ten times or more. The chain is built from TRBV7-2 and TRBJ2-7; 10 nucleotides agree with TRBD1. This CDR3 comprises 15 residues. Germline loops: CDR1 SGHTA, CDR2 FQGNSA. Trimming cost V 4 bases and J 3 bases; bases outside gene matches: 6. The CDR3 coding sequence is TGTGCCAGCAGCTGGGGGACAGGGGTTGGCTACGAGCAGTACTTC. It yields the protein CASSWGTGVGYEQYF.

This clonotype was seen a single time. This CDR3 fails to terminate in the conserved phenylalanine or tryptophan, so it likely reflects a read error. V and J are TRBV4-2 and TRBJ1-6; D ambiguous. The V end was cut by 0 bases, the J end by 10 bases, with 7 bases between. Germline CDR1 and CDR2: LGHNA and YNFKEQ. The CDR3 sequence is 13 residues long. The CDR3: CASSQDGQSPLHL. CDR3 DNA sequence: TGTGCCAGCAGCCAAGACGGTCAATCACCCCTCCACCTT.

About this clonotype itself: A much bigger clone sits one base away, suggesting this may be a read error. The chain carries TRBV5-1 and TRBJ2-5; D is unresolved. The CDR3 runs to 14 residues. Trimming left V 0 bases short and J 9 bases short, with 15 bases between. Germline loops: CDR1 SGHRS, CDR2 YFSETQ. The CDR3 DNA reads as TGCGCCAGCAGCTTGGAATCAAGAGTTGAGGCCCAGTACTTC. It encodes CASSLESRVEAQYF.

V gene TRBV29-1 combines with J gene TRBJ1-2, with TRBD1 identical over 10 bases. The germline V gene encodes CDR1 SQVTM and CDR2 ANQGSEA. V lost 3 bases and J lost 9; bases outside the gene matches: 7. The CDR3 runs 13 residues. This chain's CDR3 is CSVERQGADRYTF. CDR3 coding DNA: TGCAGCGTTGAGAGACAGGGGGCGGATCGCTACACCTTC.

The V call is TRBV19, the J call TRBJ2-5; 8 positions agree with TRBD1. J lost 2 bases, V lost 5 bases, and 16 bases had no gene match. CDR1 LNHDA and CDR2 SQIVND come from the germline V gene (reference sequence). This CDR3 region has 18 residues. CDR3 DNA: TGTGCCAGTAGTGCAGGAAGGACAGGGATCGGGGGTCAAGAGACCCAGTACTTC. Translation: CASSAGRTGIGGQETQYF.

This clonotype was counted only a few times. V is TRBV12-3 or TRBV12-4 and J is TRBJ2-3, with D possibly being TRBD1 (6 bases). CDR3 size: 18 residues. With 3 bases removed from V and 0 bases from J, the gap between germline ends came to 19 bases. In DNA form, the CDR3 reads TGTGCCAGCAGTTTCGACCCGCCAGGGGCGGCTAGCACAGATACGCAGTATTTT. The encoded protein is CASSFDPPGAASTDTQYF.

There are many counts of this clonotype. The J gene is TRBJ2-7, the V gene TRBV11-2; 9 nucleotides agree with TRBD2. The length of the CDR3 is 16 residues. V trimming: 5 bases; J trimming: 0 bases; junction bases outside the gene matches: 8. Germline CDR1 and CDR2: SGHAT and FQNNGV. The CDR3 is CASSASSGTISYEQYF. CDR3 nucleotide sequence: TGTGCCAGCAGCGCCTCTAGCGGGACTATCTCCTACGAGCAGTACTTC.

Comments on this clonotype: Just one base apart from a much larger clone, this may be a read error. The rearrangement links TRBV30 to TRBJ2-7; 7 bases are a match to TRBD1. This CDR3 has 15 amino acids. CDR1 and CDR2 from the germline V gene are GTSNPN and SVGIG (reference sequence). J lost 5 bases, V lost 4 bases, and 14 bases had no gene match. CDR3 DNA: TGTGCCTGGAAGGCATACAGGGGCGCGAGGAACGAGCAGTACTTC. Amino acids: CAWKAYRGARNEQYF.

This clonotype was seen at least ten times. The gene calls are TRBV18 and TRBJ2-3, with a tentative D call TRBD1 (7 bases). The CDR3 runs to 15 residues. Germline assignment: CDR1 KGHSH and CDR2 LQKENI. Deletions cut 2 bases from V and 3 bases from J, with 12 bases between. As DNA, the CDR3 is TGTGCCAGCTCACCAGAGACAGGGAGGACAGATACGCAGTATTTT. This translates into CASSPETGRTDTQYF.

In this sample, this clonotype turned up many times. The gene calls are TRBV11-2 and TRBJ2-5; D call uncertain. CDR1 and CDR2 from the germline V gene are SGHAT and FQNNGV. V lost 5 bases and J 2 bases, leaving 12 bases between the germline ends. The CDR3 extends over 14 amino acids. CDR3 loop: CASSLSVGQETQYF. The CDR3 region has the DNA TGTGCCAGCAGCCTGTCGGTCGGACAAGAGACCCAGTACTTC.

The chain combines TRBV10-3 with TRBJ2-7; TRBD1 agrees at 10 bases. CDR1 is ENHRY, CDR2 SYGVKD, per germline. The trim removed 10 bases at V and 2 bases at J, leaving 14 bases unmatched. This CDR3 is 16 amino acids long. The CDR3 region is CATRYSGTGDTYEQYF. The CDR3 nucleotides are TGTGCCACCAGGTACTCCGGGACAGGGGACACCTACGAGCAGTACTTC.

The table lists this clonotype with many counts. This chain uses TRBV9 with TRBJ2-1, with 8 bases aligning to TRBD1. Germline loops: CDR1 SGDLS, CDR2 YYNGEE. The CDR3 is 16 amino acids. V gave up 0 bases and J gave up 10 bases; unmatched junction bases: 12. CDR3 DNA: TGTGCCAGCAGCGTAGGGGGGACAGGTCTGGCTTACGAGCAGTTCTTC. As protein: CASSVGGTGLAYEQFF.

In this sample, this clonotype turned up many times. This chain uses TRBV19 with TRBJ1-5; D remains unclear. Germline V gives CDR1 LNHDA, CDR2 SQIVND (reference sequence). Trimming cost V 6 bases and J 12 bases, with 24 bases left between them. CDR3 size: 15 residues. The CDR3 reads CASSQDPGGRAVQHF. The CDR3 region has the DNA TGTGCCAGTAGCCAAGACCCCGGAGGTCGGGCAGTCCAGCATTTT.

The sample holds a few counts of this clonotype. The V call is TRBV7-2, the J call TRBJ2-5; D is undetermined. The ends were cut back, 5 bases at V and 4 bases at J, with 20 bases in the middle. The germline V gene encodes CDR1 SGHTA and CDR2 FQGNSA. The length of the CDR3 is 16 residues. The CDR3 region is CASSQDPGLRIETQYF. CDR3 nucleotide sequence: TGTGCCAGCAGCCAAGATCCGGGCCTTCGAATAGAGACCCAGTACTTC.